This T cell receptor (beta chain) was sequenced in a study of blood T cell repertoires in COVID-19. Data came from immunoSEQ multiplex PCR; TCRdb stores just in-frame clones and leaves some out. Seen here are some 150,000 clones, around 90% observed once, and the top ten hold over 3.5%. Trimming removed 4 bases from V and 2 bases from J; junction bases left unmatched: 5. Germline V gene data show CDR1 as SGHNT and CDR2 as YYREEE (reference sequence). The CDR3 spans 15 residues. The sequenced material came from peripheral blood. This chain uses TRBV5-4 with TRBJ1-3; TRBD1 agrees at 8 bases. The receptor comes from a woman in her sixties with active or convalescent COVID-19. In DNA form, the CDR3 reads TGTGCCAGCAGCCGACAGGGGTACCCTGGAAACACCATATATTTT. This codes for CASSRQGYPGNTIYF.